Listed below are T cell receptor beta chains from one sample, sequenced in a study of tumor-infiltrating lymphocytes in primary liver carcinoma. One entry per CDR3 protein, called by TCRdb with MiXCR from the multiplex PCR reads. The sample records about 74,000 distinct CDR3 sequences, more than 60% being singletons. Input material: liver tumor tissue from sampling region 4. The receptors come from a man between 35 and 55 years old with primary liver carcinoma and hepatitis B virus infection. Each CDR3 is given with its conserved first and last residue. A D gene is named only where the DNA matches it firmly. Size values are once, few and many counts, or a class for expanded clones, and some rows have none.

J gene,D gene,clone size,V gene,CDR3 protein,CDR3 DNA
TRBJ1-2,.,.,TRBV29-1,CSVADSSYDYTF,TGCAGCGTCGCGGACAGCTCCTATGACTACACCTTC
TRBJ2-1,.,.,TRBV4-1,CASSQENNGQFF,TGCGCCAGCAGCCAAGAAAACAACGGGCAGTTCTTC
TRBJ1-1,.,medium-sized,TRBV11-1,CASSLQTAENTEAFF,TGTGCCAGCAGCCTTCAGACAGCAGAGAACACTGAAGCTTTCTTT
TRBJ2-2,TRBD2,.,TRBV30,CAWTPRGRFGVLFF,TGTGCCTGGACCCCACGCGGGAGGTTCGGGGTGCTGTTTTTT
TRBJ2-1,.,once,TRBV10-2,CACSEQYNEQFF,TGCGCCTGCAGTGAACAGTACAATGAGCAGTTCTTT
TRBJ1-5,.,.,TRBV6-1,CANNSGAGPDQPQHF,TGTGCCAACAATTCAGGCGCGGGCCCTGATCAGCCTCAGCATTTT
TRBJ2-1,.,few,TRBV15,CATSRDLVSDEQFF,TGTGCCACCAGCAGAGATCTGGTAAGCGATGAGCAGTTCTTC
TRBJ2-1,TRBD2,many,TRBV30,CAWSGPLAGGTDEQFF,TGTGCCTGGAGTGGTCCCTTAGCGGGAGGTACCGATGAGCAGTTCTTC
TRBJ2-2,TRBD2,.,TRBV28,CASSPSLGGGLFF,TGTGCCAGCAGTCCCAGCCTGGGCGGGGGGCTGTTTTTT
TRBJ2-3,.,.,TRBV29-1,CSVGIVGADTQCF,TGCAGCGTTGGAATAGTAGGAGCAGATACGCAGTGTTTT
TRBJ2-4,.,many,TRBV6-1,CASSEGGAQNIQYF,TGTGCCAGCAGTGAAGGGGGGGCCCAAAACATTCAGTACTTC
TRBJ2-1,TRBD2,.,TRBV4-1,CASSKRAGLAGDELSF,TGCGCCAGCAGCAAGAGGGCGGGACTAGCCGGGGATGAGCTGTCCTTC
TRBJ2-7,TRBD2,medium-sized,TRBV6-2/TRBV6-3,CASSPTSGNSEQYF,TGTGCCAGCAGTCCGACTAGCGGGAATTCCGAGCAGTACTTC
TRBJ1-2,TRBD1,.,TRBV29-1,CSFAPGQDNGYTF,TGCAGCTTCGCCCCCGGACAGGATAATGGCTACACCTTC
TRBJ2-2,.,.,TRBV6-1,CANSAIRHENTGELFF,TGTGCCAACAGTGCTATCAGACATGAGAACACCGGGGAGCTGTTTTTT
TRBJ2-3,TRBD2,.,TRBV20-1,CSVRELAGGTDTQYF,TGCAGTGTTAGAGAATTGGCGGGAGGTACAGATACGCAGTATTTT
TRBJ2-7,.,.,TRBV29-1,CSVPQGRGYEQYF,TGCAGTGTTCCCCAAGGCAGGGGCTACGAGCAGTACTTC
TRBJ2-7,.,.,TRBV11-2,CASSAGGSEQYF,TGTGCCAGCAGCGCTGGAGGGAGCGAGCAGTACTTC
TRBJ2-1,.,many,TRBV5-6,CASSLISDNHNEQFF,TGTGCCAGCAGCTTGATCAGTGACAACCACAATGAGCAGTTCTTC
TRBJ1-5,.,once,TRBV6-5,CASRLASGGAYINRPQHF,TGTGCCAGCAGGTTGGCCAGTGGGGGCGCTTATATCAATCGGCCCCAGCATTTT
TRBJ1-2,TRBD1,.,TRBV14,CASSRRTGNGGYTF,TGTGCCAGCAGCCGTCGGACAGGGAATGGTGGCTATACCTTC
TRBJ2-1,TRBD2,.,TRBV12-3/TRBV12-4,CAGSLKASGSSYDEQSF,TGTGCCGGCAGTTTAAAGGCTAGCGGGAGCTCCTACGATGAGCAGTCCTTC
TRBJ2-1,TRBD2,.,TRBV7-8,CASRPAGGGYNEQFF,TGTGCCAGCAGACCGGCCGGCGGGGGGTACAATGAGCAGTTCTTC
TRBJ1-2,.,many,TRBV30,CAWARGSDYGYTF,TGTGCCTGGGCTCGGGGATCGGACTATGGCTACACCTTC
TRBJ1-2,TRBD1,.,TRBV4-1,CASSQEVNRGRIYGYTF,TGCGCCAGCAGCCAAGAAGTCAACAGGGGGAGGATTTATGGCTACACCTTC